These 22 T cell receptor beta chains came from one sample sequenced in a study of naive and memory T cell subsets. Amplification of ligated cDNA took four PCR rounds with SP2 and nested alpha and beta constant primers. From the 5' RACE reads, TCRdb called clonotypes with MiXCR, one entry per CDR3 protein. The sample has over 50,000 distinct CDR3 sequences, under 10% seen once; the top ten hold roughly 8.9%. The library had UMIs added by 3' ligation of an oligonucleotide to TCR cDNA. Receptors were obtained from a female donor in good health.

This clonotype was counted at least ten times. The J gene is TRBJ1-1, the V gene TRBV29-1; 7 bases line up with TRBD1. CDR3 length: 11 residues. Germline assignment: CDR1 SQVTM and CDR2 ANQGSEA. The V and J ends lost 8 bases and 8 bases, in that order; junction bases with no gene match: 8. The CDR3 here is CSSGGQTEAFF. CDR3 nucleotide sequence: TGCAGCTCGGGGGGACAGACCGAAGCTTTCTTT.

This clonotype has ten or more counts. The V gene is TRBV19, the J gene TRBJ2-2; D is ambiguous. Trimming cost V 7 bases and J 1 base, with 4 bases left between them. Germline V gene sequence: CDR1 LNHDA, CDR2 SQIVND (reference sequence). The length of the CDR3 is 12 residues. CDR3 amino acids: CASNLNTGELFF. The CDR3 DNA follows: TGTGCCAGTAACCTGAACACCGGGGAGCTGTTTTTT.

About this clonotype itself: A much larger clone sits a single nucleotide away, making a read error possible. The gene calls are TRBV7-3 and TRBJ2-3; the D call may be TRBD1 or TRBD2 (5 bases each). There are 14 residues in the CDR3. Looked up from germline, CDR1 is SGHTA and CDR2 is FQGTGA. DNA for the CDR3: TGTGCCAGCAGCACGGGACGGAGCACAGGTACGCAGTATTTT. Translating gives CASSTGRSTGTQYF.

This clonotype was seen a handful of times. The chain uses TRBV9 and TRBJ2-7; D remains unclear. The CDR3 is 12 amino acids. From germline, CDR1 is SGDLS and CDR2 YYNGEE. V was shortened by 3 bases and J by 3 bases, with 7 bases between the two germline ends. CDR3 sequence reads: CASSANHYEQYF. The CDR3 DNA reads as TGTGCCAGCAGCGCCAACCACTACGAGCAGTACTTC.

In this sample, this clonotype turned up a few times. V gene TRBV20-1 combines with J gene TRBJ2-1, with D possibly matching TRBD2 (6 bases). Trimming stripped 6 bases from V and 8 bases from J, with 17 bases between. This CDR3 spans 13 amino acids. The germline gives CDR1 DFQATT, CDR2 SNEGSKA (reference sequence). The CDR3 loop reads CSAPIRSGDEQFF. DNA for the CDR3: TGCAGTGCGCCCATCCGGTCGGGGGATGAGCAGTTCTTC.

This clonotype was picked up many times. One junction end does not reproduce the germline sequence, and a read error may be involved. The chain employs TRBV3-1 and TRBJ1-1; D possibly corresponds to TRBD1 (5 bases). The CDR3 sequence is 14 residues long. Germline-derived CDR1 and CDR2 are LGHDT and YNNKEL (reference sequence). CDR3 residues: CASSQDYGQGKLGF. CDR3 DNA sequence: TGTGCCAGCAGCCAAGATTACGGACAAGGAAAGTTGGGATTT.

The chain uses TRBV12-3 or TRBV12-4 and TRBJ2-2; TRBD1 aligns across 7 bases. V shed 4 bases and J 7 bases; nucleotides not matched to a gene: 6. CDR3 length: 14 amino acids. The DNA for the CDR3 is TGTGCCAGCAGTTCATTAGGGGGCTTCGGGGAGCTGTTTTTT. Its protein product is CASSSLGGFGELFF.

The chain carries TRBV5-1 and TRBJ1-1; perhaps TRBD1 as D (6 bases). V lost 3 bases and J lost 0, with 9 bases in between. The CDR3 extends over 14 amino acids. CDR1 and CDR2 (germline): SGHRS, YFSETQ. CDR3 DNA: TGCGCCAGCAGCTCACAGGGCTTGAACACTGAAGCTTTCTTT. Translating gives CASSSQGLNTEAFF.

This clonotype was seen ten or more times. The rearrangement uses TRBV2 and TRBJ1-5, with 7 nucleotides matching TRBD1. Germline assignment: CDR1 SNHLY and CDR2 FYNNEI. V lost 6 bases to trimming and J lost 4 bases; unmatched junction nucleotides: 9. This CDR3 comprises 15 residues. The CDR3 nucleotides read TGTGCCAGCAGCATGACAGGGATGAAAAATCAGCCCCAGCATTTT. It specifies CASSMTGMKNQPQHF. Variable domain in full (rest from reference TRBV2 and TRBJ1-5): EPEVTQTPSHQVTQMGQEVILRCVPISNHLYFYWYRQILGQKVEFLVSFYNNEISEKSEIFDDQFSVERPDGSNFTLKIRSTKLEDSAMYFCASSMTGMKNQPQHFGDGTRLSIL.

This clonotype was seen at least ten times. This chain joins TRBV11-2 and TRBJ2-7; possible D gene TRBD1, 8 bases. Looked up from germline, CDR1 is SGHAT and CDR2 is FQNNGV. V lost 5 bases and J lost 3, with 17 bases in between. The CDR3 sequence is 15 residues long. The CDR3 loop is CASSRGGTGGYEQYF. CDR3 sequence (DNA): TGTGCCAGCAGCAGGGGGGGGACAGGCGGCTACGAGCAGTACTTC.

This clonotype was counted many times. J is TRBJ1-2 and V is TRBV20-1; 7 bases map to TRBD1. Germline V CDR1 and CDR2: DFQATT, SNEGSKA (reference sequence). This CDR3 comprises 14 residues. The V and J ends lost 0 bases and 5 bases, in that order; junction bases with no gene match: 6. CDR3 sequence: CSARENDRVYGYTF. As DNA, the CDR3 is TGCAGTGCTAGAGAAAATGACAGGGTGTATGGCTACACCTTC.

V usage is TRBV6-2 or TRBV6-3 and J usage is TRBJ2-1, with TRBD2 identical over 8 bases. CDR1 and CDR2 (germline): MNHEY, SVGEGT. Trimming at V came to 7 bases and at J to 0 bases, leaving 5 bases not matched to a gene. The CDR3 contains 15 residues. The CDR3 DNA reads as TGTGCCAGCATGGGCGGGGGGTTCTCCTACAATGAGCAGTTCTTC. It yields the protein CASMGGGFSYNEQFF.

This clonotype was recorded many times. The chain uses TRBV7-2 and TRBJ1-5; TRBD1 matches at 7 bases. CDR3 size: 14 residues. V dropped 5 bases and J dropped 7; count of bases not matched to a gene: 8. CDR1 is SGHTA and CDR2 is FQGNSA in the germline V gene. CDR3 sequence reads: CASSPDRAGQPQHF. In nucleotides, the CDR3 is TGTGCCAGCAGCCCAGACAGGGCTGGCCAGCCCCAGCATTTT. The complete variable domain, with remaining parts taken from reference TRBV7-2 and TRBJ1-5, reads GAGVSQSPSNKVTEKGKDVELRCDPISGHTALYWYRQSLGQGLEFLIYFQGNSAPDKSGLPSDRFSAERTGGSVSTLTIQRTQQEDSAVYLCASSPDRAGQPQHFGDGTRLSIL.

This clonotype was found many times. CDR3: CASSEGPSYEQYF. The DNA of the CDR3 is TGTGCCAGCTCAGAGGGGCCCTCCTACGAGCAGTACTTC. This chain joins TRBV18 and TRBJ2-7; the D call may be TRBD1 or TRBD2 (5 bases each). This CDR3 is built from 13 residues. V lost 5 bases and J lost 0, with 8 bases in between. Looked up from germline, CDR1 is KGHSH and CDR2 is LQKENI.

This clonotype was seen a few times. The rearrangement links TRBV5-1 to TRBJ1-1; TRBD1 is a possible D gene (5 bases). Trimming removed 4 bases from V and 8 bases from J, with 9 bases in between. CDR3 length: 11 amino acids. From germline, CDR1 is SGHRS and CDR2 YFSETQ. This CDR3 is CASSIGTEAFF. CDR3 nucleotide sequence: TGCGCCAGCAGCATTGGGACGGAAGCTTTCTTT.

This clonotype was counted at least ten times. This chain uses TRBV15 with TRBJ2-7; D is perhaps TRBD1 (6 bases). This CDR3 has 13 amino acids. Germline lookup yields CDR1 LNHNV and CDR2 YYDKDF (reference sequence). The V gene lost 5 bases and the J gene lost 12 bases, with 20 bases spanning the gap. The CDR3 loop is CATSYLTGGHGYF. DNA for the CDR3: TGTGCCACCAGCTATCTGACAGGCGGGCACGGGTACTTC.

Note on this clonotype: Possible read error: a much larger clone is one base away. The chain employs TRBV12-3 or TRBV12-4 and TRBJ1-6; D remains ambiguous. The length of the CDR3 is 11 residues. V was shortened by 7 bases and J by 9 bases, with 7 bases between the two germline ends. The CDR3 region has the DNA TGTGCCAGCAAAGGGTGTTCACCCCTCCACTTT. This encodes CASKGCSPLHF.

This clonotype was seen many times. The chain joins TRBV12-3 or TRBV12-4 to TRBJ1-6, with a weak D call TRBD1 (5 bases). There are 16 residues in the CDR3. V gave up 6 bases and J gave up 5 bases, with 17 bases separating them. DNA for the CDR3: TGTGCCAGCAGCTACACAGGACGGTTCGATAATTCACCCCTCCACTTT. It codes for CASSYTGRFDNSPLHF.

This clonotype was picked up many times. The V and J genes are TRBV11-2 and TRBJ2-3; D gene ambiguous. Germline CDR1 SGHAT, CDR2 FQNNGV. V was pared by 0 bases and J by 0 bases, with 4 bases between. This CDR3 spans 14 amino acids. Here the CDR3 DNA reads TGTGCCAGCAGCTTAGATATAAGCACAGATACGCAGTATTTT. It codes for CASSLDISTDTQYF.

This clonotype was seen more than once but under ten times. A much larger clonotype is one base distant, so this may be a read error. This chain connects TRBV16 to TRBJ1-4; D gene unclear. The V end was cut by 4 bases, the J end by 4 bases, with 10 bases between. The V gene's germline CDR1 is KGHSY and CDR2 FQNENV. The CDR3 spans 14 residues. DNA for the CDR3: TGTGCCAGCAGCCCAGTCGAGGGTAATGAAAAACTGTTTTTT. It codes for CASSPVEGNEKLFF.

J is TRBJ1-2 and V is TRBV10-3; D is undetermined. This CDR3 is 12 amino acids long. From germline, CDR1 is ENHRY and CDR2 SYGVKD. Between the trimmed V and J ends, which lost 10 bases and 3 bases, there was a span of 12 bases. This CDR3 reads CATRAAHYGYTF. In DNA form, the CDR3 reads TGTGCCACCCGGGCCGCCCACTATGGCTACACCTTC.

The chain uses TRBV28 and TRBJ1-2; possibly TRBD1 for D (5 bases). Trimming pared 7 bases from V and 6 bases from J, leaving 15 bases between. The V gene's germline CDR1 is MDHEN and CDR2 SYDVKM. The CDR3 loop spans 13 amino acids. The CDR3 region is CASIKMAGDGYTF. CDR3 nucleotide sequence: TGTGCCAGCATCAAAATGGCGGGGGATGGCTACACCTTC.